A selection of T cell receptor beta chains follows, all from one sample in a study of T-cell reconstitution after alpha-beta-depleted transplantation in children. One entry per CDR3 protein results from TCRdb running MiXCR on the PCR reads. This table holds 90,000 to 150,000 distinct CDR3 sequences, under 25% found once. The specimen comprised PBMCs, mostly from graft donor cells, sampled 180 days after TCRalphabeta/CD19-depleted stem cell transplant. The source of these receptors is a male patient between 2 and 10 years old who had a stem cell transplant for chronic granulomatous disease, so the T cells may come from the graft donor. CDR3s include the opening cysteine and the closing phenylalanine or tryptophan. The order of the fields is clone size, V gene, CDR3 length, J gene, D gene, CDR3 protein, CDR3 DNA. D genes are given only for firm matches. Rows give clone size only sometimes, using once, few, many, or a class for an expanded clone.

.	TRBV27	22	TRBJ2-2	TRBD1	CASSSKLYWGQGTDPNTGELFF	TGTGCCAGCAGTTCAAAGCTGTATTGGGGACAGGGCACCGACCCGAACACCGGGGAGCTGTTTTTT
many	TRBV2	12	TRBJ2-3	.	CASRQRTDTQYF	TGTGCCAGCAGACAACGCACAGATACGCAGTATTTT
.	TRBV12-3/TRBV12-4	13	TRBJ2-3	.	CASSNGGSDTQYF	TGTGCCAGCAGCAACGGAGGCTCGGATACGCAGTATTTT
many	TRBV28	15	TRBJ1-1	TRBD1	CASSGTGGRNTEAFF	TGTGCCAGCTCTGGGACAGGGGGAAGGAACACTGAAGCTTTCTTT
many	TRBV5-5	13	TRBJ2-7	.	CASSLGQSYEQYF	TGTGCCAGCAGCTTGGGACAGTCCTACGAGCAGTACTTC
many	TRBV20-1	15	TRBJ2-3	.	CSARDTRESTDTQYF	TGCAGTGCTAGAGATACGAGGGAGAGCACAGATACGCAGTATTTT
few	TRBV29-1	16	TRBJ2-3	TRBD2	CSVSKGLAGSTDTQYF	TGCAGCGTATCAAAGGGACTAGCGGGGAGCACAGATACGCAGTATTTT
few	TRBV6-5	16	TRBJ2-2	.	CASSRYSYANTGELFF	TGTGCCAGCAGTCGGTACAGCTACGCGAACACCGGGGAGCTGTTTTTT
.	TRBV7-3	13	TRBJ2-3	.	CASSFLGVDTQYF	TGTGCCAGCAGCTTCCTTGGGGTAGATACGCAGTATTTT
.	TRBV12-3/TRBV12-4	13	TRBJ2-1	.	CASSLSLNNEQFF	TGTGCCAGCAGTTTGAGTCTGAACAATGAGCAGTTCTTC
many	TRBV20-1	12	TRBJ2-3	.	CSAKSGADTQYF	TGCAGTGCTAAATCAGGGGCAGATACGCAGTATTTT
.	TRBV6-1	18	TRBJ1-1	TRBD1	CASRDFRPGTGLNTEAFF	TGTGCCAGCAGAGATTTTCGGCCCGGGACAGGGCTTAACACTGAAGCTTTCTTT
many	TRBV11-2	17	TRBJ2-3	TRBD2	CASSFQITGTRKDTQYF	TGTGCCAGCAGCTTTCAAATAACCGGGACTAGGAAAGATACGCAGTATTTT
few	TRBV20-1	18	TRBJ2-3	.	CSARDRTSNPLYTDTQYF	TGCAGTGCTAGAGATCGGACATCGAATCCACTATACACAGATACGCAGTATTTT
.	TRBV12-3/TRBV12-4	12	TRBJ1-4	.	CATRLASGREYF	TGTGCCACAAGGTTGGCCTCGGGACGCGAATATTTT
many	TRBV10-3	11	TRBJ1-2	.	CAIGTRPGNTF	TGTGCCATCGGAACAAGGCCAGGGAACACCTTC
many	TRBV9	13	TRBJ2-7	.	CASSEGQSYEQYF	TGTGCCAGCAGCGAAGGACAGAGCTACGAGCAGTACTTC
many	TRBV12-3/TRBV12-4	13	TRBJ1-1	.	CATAERGRTEAFF	TGTGCCACCGCAGAACGGGGGCGGACTGAAGCTTTCTTT
few	TRBV12-3/TRBV12-4	16	TRBJ2-2	.	CASSLALGGNTGELFF	TGTGCCAGCAGTTTAGCCCTGGGAGGGAACACCGGGGAGCTGTTTTTT
.	TRBV6-5	15	TRBJ2-7	TRBD1	CASSLWQGAIYEQYF	TGTGCCAGCAGTTTATGGCAGGGGGCGATCTACGAGCAGTACTTC
many	TRBV20-1	15	TRBJ2-6	.	CSASTQASGANVLTF	TGCAGTGCTAGTACACAGGCTTCTGGGGCCAACGTCCTGACTTTC
.	TRBV7-9	14	TRBJ1-2	.	CASSKMTVSYGYTF	TGTGCCAGCAGCAAGATGACTGTCAGCTATGGCTACACCTTC
.	TRBV27	14	TRBJ1-4	.	CASSPLGAGEKLFF	TGTGCCAGCAGCCCCCTGGGGGCAGGGGAAAAACTGTTTTTT
once	TRBV20-1	11	TRBJ2-1	.	CSAKKQVEQFF	TGCAGTGCAAAAAAACAGGTGGAGCAGTTCTTC
many	TRBV29-1	14	TRBJ2-3	.	CSAEPQGLTDTQYF	TGCAGCGCTGAGCCCCAAGGGCTCACAGATACGCAGTATTTT
few	TRBV29-1	14	TRBJ2-1	TRBD2	CSKKGTSGNNEQFF	TGCAGCAAGAAGGGGACTAGTGGTAACAATGAGCAGTTCTTC
.	TRBV20-1	14	TRBJ2-1	.	CSARDSKGYNEQFF	TGCAGTGCTAGAGATTCGAAGGGGTACAATGAGCAGTTCTTC
many	TRBV24-1	14	TRBJ2-1	.	CATSDTFSGTEQFF	TGTGCCACCAGTGACACATTTTCCGGGACTGAGCAGTTCTTC
many	TRBV6-6	13	TRBJ1-5	.	CASTAGSNQPQHF	TGTGCCAGCACGGCGGGGAGCAATCAGCCCCAGCATTTT
.	TRBV5-1	12	TRBJ2-7	.	CASSFDSYEQYF	TGCGCCAGCAGCTTCGATTCCTACGAGCAGTACTTC
few	TRBV10-3	16	TRBJ1-5	.	CAISESLPGGSQPQHF	TGTGCCATCAGTGAGTCGTTACCCGGGGGGTCGCAGCCCCAGCATTTT
.	TRBV5-5	14	TRBJ2-5	.	CASSLAGYQETQYF	TGTGCCAGCAGCTTGGCGGGGTACCAAGAGACCCAGTACTTC
.	TRBV6-1	18	TRBJ2-5	TRBD2	CASSRGGLAGGLMETQYF	TGTGCCAGCAGCCGCGGTGGACTAGCGGGGGGGCTTATGGAGACCCAGTACTTC
many	TRBV15	14	TRBJ2-3	.	CATSRAVTTDTQYF	TGTGCCACCAGCAGAGCGGTAACCACAGATACGCAGTATTTT
few	TRBV7-2	14	TRBJ2-1	TRBD2	CASSSYGGDNEQFF	TGTGCCAGCAGCTCCTATGGGGGGGACAATGAGCAGTTCTTC
.	TRBV12-5	12	TRBJ2-1	.	CASGLDSYEQFF	TGTGCTAGTGGTTTGGATAGCTATGAGCAGTTCTTC
many	TRBV7-9	12	TRBJ1-1	.	CASSLAGTEAFF	TGTGCCAGCAGCTTAGCTGGGACTGAAGCTTTCTTT
few	TRBV7-2	14	TRBJ2-5	.	CASSLAGAGETQYF	TGTGCCAGCAGCTTAGCGGGGGCTGGAGAGACCCAGTACTTC
many	TRBV20-1	9	TRBJ1-1	.	CRPYTEAFF	TGCAGACCCTACACTGAAGCTTTCTTT
few	TRBV7-8	16	TRBJ2-5	.	CASSLAVPRSQETQYF	TGTGCCAGCAGCTTAGCGGTACCGCGATCCCAAGAGACCCAGTACTTC
.	TRBV18	17	TRBJ2-3	TRBD1	CASSQKPGQGAPDTQYF	TGTGCCAGCTCACAAAAACCGGGACAGGGGGCGCCGGATACGCAGTATTTT
.	TRBV20-1	14	TRBJ2-5	.	CSASVTPFLETQYF	TGCAGTGCTAGTGTGACGCCGTTCCTAGAGACCCAGTACTTC
few	TRBV6-1	15	TRBJ2-5	TRBD2	CASIGITSGRETQYF	TGTGCCAGCATTGGGATTACTAGCGGGAGGGAGACCCAGTACTTC
many	TRBV12-3/TRBV12-4	15	TRBJ2-1	.	CASSPGRGIHNEQFF	TGTGCCAGCAGCCCAGGAAGGGGGATCCACAATGAGCAGTTCTTC
.	TRBV6-1	14	TRBJ2-2	.	CASSANRVGGELFF	TGTGCCAGCAGTGCCAACAGGGTTGGGGGGGAGCTGTTTTTT